This T cell receptor (beta chain) was recovered during a study of T cell responses to AZD1222 COVID-19 vaccine. Whole-study results and caveats: Seropositive AZD1222 recipients at baseline numbered only 6 or 7. Vaccine-associated CD4 TCRs spanned spike, dominant at 160-218 and 743-854. Spike-specific TCRs gained breadth and depth after people received two AZD1222 doses.

Profiled with immunoSEQ multiplex PCR; TCRdb holds only in-frame clones, not every one. Of roughly 130,000 clones in the sample, around 85% were seen once. A word on this clone: The antigen remains undetermined.

There are 16 residues in the CDR3. Per germline, CDR1 LGHDT and CDR2 YNNKEL (reference sequence). Trimming took off 8 bases at V and 2 bases at J, with 19 bases between the two ends. The rearrangement joins TRBV3-1 (or the pseudogene TRBV3-2) to TRBJ2-1, with D possibly TRBD2 on 7 matching bases. This specimen consisted of peripheral blood, obtained on day 0 of AZD1222 vaccination. The origin of this receptor is an adult in good health. CDR3 nucleotides: TGTGCCAGCTCCTGGGGGGGCGGCGGTGCCTACAATGAGCAGTTCTTC. Translating it yields CASSWGGGGAYNEQFF.